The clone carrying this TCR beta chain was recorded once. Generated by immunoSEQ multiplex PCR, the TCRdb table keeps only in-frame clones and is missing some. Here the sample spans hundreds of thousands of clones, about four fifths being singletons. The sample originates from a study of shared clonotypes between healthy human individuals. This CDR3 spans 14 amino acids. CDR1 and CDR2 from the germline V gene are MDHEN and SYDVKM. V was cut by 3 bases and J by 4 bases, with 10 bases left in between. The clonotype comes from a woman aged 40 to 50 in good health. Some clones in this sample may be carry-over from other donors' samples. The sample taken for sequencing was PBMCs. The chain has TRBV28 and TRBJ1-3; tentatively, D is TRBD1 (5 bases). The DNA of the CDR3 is TGTGCCAGCAGTTTCCCGGACACAGGAAACACCATATATTTT. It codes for CASSFPDTGNTIYF.